This T cell receptor (beta chain) was observed in a study of blood T cell repertoires in COVID-19. Assay: immunoSEQ multiplex PCR; the TCRdb copy retains only in-frame clones and omits some. The data contain about 440,000 clones, more than 70% of them singletons. V lost 1 base, J lost 11 bases, and 6 bases lay in between. CDR1 is SGHTS, CDR2 YDEGEE, per germline. The CDR3 has 10 amino acids. Sequencing used peripheral blood. V usage is TRBV5-8 and J usage is TRBJ1-1, with D uncertain. This clonotype was obtained from a woman in her forties or fifties with COVID-19, enrolled during active disease. CDR3 in DNA: TGTGCCAGCAGCTTGCGTATGGCTTTCTTT. It is translated as CASSLRMAFF. The full variable domain, rest sourced from reference TRBV5-8 and TRBJ1-1, is EAGVTQSPTHLIKTRGQQATLRCSPISGHTSVYWYQQALGLGLQFLLWYDEGEERNRGNFPPRFSGRQFPNYSSELNVNALELEDSALYLCASSLRMAFFGQGTRLTVV.